The 13 T cell receptor beta chains below all came from one sample that was sequenced in a study of breast tumors, draining lymph nodes, adjacent tissues. Axillary draining lymph nodes of breast cancer patients supplied the node samples. TCRdb fed the multiplex PCR reads into MiXCR, producing one record per CDR3 protein. The sample lists approximately 90,000 distinct CDR3 sequences, roughly 29% occurring once. The sample comprised axillary lymph node tissue. These receptors originate from a female donor with breast cancer. Some clones in this sample may be carry-over from other donors' samples.

This clonotype was counted at least ten times. The DNA of the CDR3 is TGCGCCAGCAGCCAAGGGATCGGTGACGAGCAGTACTTC. Translating it yields CASSQGIGDEQYF. The V and J genes are TRBV4-3 and TRBJ2-7; D call uncertain. V gave up 1 base and J gave up 5 bases, with 9 bases separating them. Germline V CDR1 and CDR2: LGHNA, YSLEER. The CDR3 consists of 13 residues.

Ten or more counts support this clonotype. This rearrangement joins TRBV5-1 to TRBJ2-5, with 11 bases lining up with TRBD1. Unmatched junction bases numbered 7, after V lost 2 bases and J lost 4 bases. Germline V gives CDR1 SGHRS, CDR2 YFSETQ. The CDR3 has 16 residues. In DNA form, the CDR3 reads TGCGCCAGCAGCTTTGGGGACAGGGGGGATTCAGAGACCCAGTACTTC. Its translation: CASSFGDRGDSETQYF.

This clonotype showed up many times. The rearrangement uses TRBV27 and TRBJ2-5, with a tentative D call TRBD2 (5 bases). Germline V gene sequence: CDR1 MNHEY, CDR2 SMNVEV (reference sequence). This CDR3 is 13 amino acids long. V lost 6 bases and J lost 5, with 13 bases in between. The CDR3 DNA sequence: TGTGCCAGCAGAGGAATTGCGGGTGAGACCCAGTACTTC. Residues: CASRGIAGETQYF.

This clonotype came up many times. The chain is built from TRBV5-1 and TRBJ2-5; D may be TRBD1 (5 bases). CDR1 SGHRS and CDR2 YFSETQ come from the germline V gene. The CDR3 covers 14 residues. V lost 5 bases, J lost 2 bases, and 13 bases lay in between. The chain's CDR3 is CASRKIQGQETQYF. The CDR3 coding sequence is TGCGCCAGCAGAAAAATCCAGGGTCAAGAGACCCAGTACTTC.

This clonotype was detected many times. This chain uses TRBV7-8 with TRBJ2-7; D gene unclear. The CDR3 length is 13 residues. The germline CDR1 and CDR2 sequences are SGHVS and FQNEAQ. V lost 7 bases and J 3 bases, leaving 13 bases between the germline ends. For the CDR3, the DNA is TGTGCCAGCACACGGATAGGTAACTACGAGCAGTACTTC. Amino acids: CASTRIGNYEQYF.

This clonotype was picked up one time. The final CDR3 position lacks the conserved phenylalanine or tryptophan, pointing to a likely read error. No DNA is shown, since the ends of the CDR3 on it are uncertain; the CDR3 is the one TCRdb lists. The rearrangement uses TRBV7-9 and TRBJ2-7; the table's D call, TRBD1, was not checked against the DNA. From its first to its last residue, the CDR3 has 14 amino acids. In germline, CDR1 is SEHNR, CDR2 FQNEAQ (reference sequence). The CDR3 reads CASSLVGRGYERHL.

As to this clonotype: Mismatch with germline at one junction end may stem from a read error. J is TRBJ1-5 and V is TRBV20-1; TRBD1 aligns across 12 bases. CDR1 DFQATT and CDR2 SNEGSKA come from the germline V gene (reference sequence). The CDR3 runs to 11 residues. CDR3 protein: CSARVGGQGAF. CDR3 sequence (DNA): TGCAGTGCTAGAGTGGGGGGACAGGGGGCTTTT.

In the case of this clonotype: A read error is possible here, since a much larger clone lies one base away. The gene calls are TRBV5-4 and TRBJ1-2; maybe TRBD1 (5 bases). Per germline, CDR1 SGHNT and CDR2 YYREEE (reference sequence). CDR3 length: 14 amino acids. The V end was cut by 5 bases, the J end by 4 bases, with 15 bases between. CDR3: CASSFGTASYGYTF. The CDR3 DNA follows: TGTGCCAGCAGTTTTGGGACGGCCTCCTATGGCTACACCTTC.

This chain joins TRBV5-1 and TRBJ2-7; TRBD2 matches 8 bases. CDR3 length equals 15 residues. V lost 0 bases to trimming and J lost 0 bases; unmatched junction nucleotides: 2. From germline, CDR1 is SGHRS and CDR2 YFSETQ. For the CDR3, the DNA is TGCGCCAGCAGCTTGGACGGGAGGGCCTCCTACGAGCAGTACTTC. This translates into CASSLDGRASYEQYF.

This clonotype was observed at least ten times. This chain links TRBV20-1 with TRBJ2-7; 8 bases are a match to TRBD2. V was pared by 1 base and J by 7 bases, with 6 bases of the junction left unmatched. CDR3 length equals 13 residues. Germline CDR1 and CDR2: DFQATT and SNEGSKA (reference sequence). The CDR3: CSARAGGAWEQYF. CDR3 coding DNA: TGCAGTGCTAGAGCGGGAGGGGCTTGGGAGCAGTACTTC.

The chain recombines TRBV20-1 with TRBJ2-5; D perhaps matches TRBD2 (6 bases). The ends were cut back, 1 base at V and 3 bases at J, with 9 bases in the middle. From germline, CDR1 is DFQATT and CDR2 SNEGSKA (reference sequence). The CDR3 extends over 13 amino acids. The CDR3: CSARGRGKETQYF. In DNA, the CDR3 is TGCAGTGCTAGAGGACGGGGGAAAGAGACCCAGTACTTC.

This clonotype was observed at least ten times. The genes are TRBV30 and TRBJ2-7; a weak D match, TRBD2 (6 bases). Trimming shortened V by 0 bases and J by 5 bases, and 14 bases separated the two germline ends. Looked up from germline, CDR1 is GTSNPN and CDR2 is SVGIG (reference sequence). This CDR3 has 14 amino acids. As DNA, the CDR3 is TGTGCCTGGAGTGTACTTCTGGGACTCCACGAGCAGTACTTC. Its protein is CAWSVLLGLHEQYF.

Worth noting for this clonotype: A read error may produce the germline difference seen at one junction end. The chain couples TRBV7-6 to TRBJ2-2; D may match TRBD1 or TRBD2 (5 bases each). The CDR3 runs 14 residues. Germline CDR1 reads SGHVS; CDR2 reads FNYEAQ. CDR3: CASSPGRNTGEPFF. CDR3 nucleotide sequence: TGTGCCAGCAGCCCAGGGCGGAACACCGGGGAGCCGTTTTTC.